The 29 T cell receptor beta chains listed next were all sequenced from one sample in a study of T cell changes during pregnancy in multiple sclerosis. This table comes from immunoSEQ multiplex PCR, and its TCRdb copy is limited to in-frame clones, with some not included. The repertoire holds roughly 120,000 clones, with roughly nine tenths as singletons. The input for sequencing was peripheral blood, taken in the third trimester of pregnancy. Receptors were obtained from a female donor with multiple sclerosis, enrolled in a pregnancy study.

The chain recombines TRBV5-4 with TRBJ2-3; 9 bases are a match to TRBD2. J was trimmed by 0 bases and V by 4 bases; bases with no gene match: 12. The CDR3 is made up of 18 amino acids. Looked up from germline, CDR1 is SGHNT and CDR2 is YYREEE (reference sequence). This CDR3 is CASSPGLAEYPSTDTQYF. DNA for the CDR3: TGTGCCAGCAGCCCGGGACTAGCTGAGTACCCTAGCACAGATACGCAGTATTTT. The complete variable domain, with remaining parts taken from reference TRBV5-4 and TRBJ2-3, reads ETGVTQSPTHLIKTRGQQVTLRCSSQSGHNTVSWYQQALGQGPQFIFQYYREEENGRGNFPPRFSGLQFPNYSSELNVNALELDDSALYLCASSPGLAEYPSTDTQYFGPGTRLTVL.

The chain has TRBV25-1 and TRBJ1-2, with 8 bases lining up with TRBD1. In germline, CDR1 is MGHDK, CDR2 SYGVNS. CDR3 length: 15 amino acids. J was trimmed by 7 bases and V by 1 base; bases with no gene match: 8. The CDR3 reads CASSESGGQDPGYTF. The CDR3 DNA follows: TGTGCCAGCAGTGAATCCGGGGGACAGGATCCTGGCTACACCTTC.

The CDR3 DNA follows: TGTGCCACCCGGAGGGAGGAGACCCAGTACTTC. Translated, it gives CATRREETQYF. The V call is TRBV6-6, the J call TRBJ2-5, with D perhaps matching TRBD2 (6 bases). Between the trimmed V and J ends, which lost 10 bases and 5 bases, there was a span of 11 bases. The CDR3 contains 11 residues. CDR1 and CDR2 (germline): MNHNY, SVGAGI (reference sequence).

J is TRBJ1-2 and V is TRBV30; the D is unclear. There are 11 residues in the CDR3. Germline V lookup: CDR1 GTSNPN, CDR2 SVGIG (reference sequence). V lost 4 bases to trimming and J lost 6 bases, with 9 bases between them. CDR3 region: CAWTPGNGYTF. The CDR3 bases are TGTGCCTGGACTCCCGGGAATGGCTACACCTTC.

The J gene is TRBJ2-3, the V gene TRBV5-6, with unresolved D. Germline assignment: CDR1 SGHDT and CDR2 YYEEEE. Trimming pared 2 bases from V and 5 bases from J, leaving 9 bases between. CDR3 size: 13 residues. In nucleotides, the CDR3 is TGTGCCAGCAGCTTCGTGGCCTTAGATACGCAGTATTTT. Translating gives CASSFVALDTQYF.

This chain joins TRBV6-1 and TRBJ2-5, with 8 bases aligning to TRBD1. CDR1 and CDR2 from the germline V gene are MNHNS and SASEGT. Germline trimming cut 8 bases from V and 2 bases from J; bases unmatched to any gene: 4. This CDR3 spans 13 amino acids. The CDR3 nucleotides are TGTGCCAGCCCCGGGACAGGACAAGAGACCCAGTACTTC. It specifies CASPGTGQETQYF.

This clone was observed a handful of times. For the CDR3, the DNA is TGTGCCAGCAGGTTAAACAGGGGCCCTTTCTATGGCTACACCTTC. Amino acid sequence: CASRLNRGPFYGYTF. J is TRBJ1-2 and V is TRBV2; TRBD1 matches 7 bases. CDR1 is SNHLY, CDR2 FYNNEI, per germline. V trimming: 6 bases; J trimming: 4 bases; junction bases outside the gene matches: 11. The CDR3 totals 15 residues.

This clone was counted only a few times. The rearrangement links TRBV30 to TRBJ1-1; perhaps TRBD1 as D (5 bases). Trimming took off 0 bases at V and 5 bases at J, with 13 bases between the two ends. The length of the CDR3 is 14 residues. Germline V lookup: CDR1 GTSNPN, CDR2 SVGIG (reference sequence). The chain's CDR3 is CAWSVPLGGTEAFF. DNA of the CDR3: TGTGCCTGGAGTGTACCTCTGGGGGGAACTGAAGCTTTCTTT.

This chain connects TRBV6-1 to TRBJ1-2; D perhaps matches TRBD1 (5 bases). Trimming left V 2 bases short and J 4 bases short, with 11 bases between. The germline V gene has CDR1 MNHNS and CDR2 SASEGT. This CDR3 is built from 14 residues. The CDR3 region has the DNA TGTGCCAGCAGTGAAAGACAGCGCGCCTATGGCTACACCTTC. Amino acid sequence: CASSERQRAYGYTF.

The J gene is TRBJ2-1, the V gene TRBV30; 11 nucleotides match TRBD2. V was pared by 2 bases and J by 8 bases, with 8 bases of the junction left unmatched. The germline CDR1 and CDR2 sequences are GTSNPN and SVGIG (reference sequence). The CDR3 sequence is 15 residues long. CDR3 in DNA: TGTGCCTGGAGTAAGGGGATAGCGGGAGGGGATGAGCAGTTCTTC. It codes for CAWSKGIAGGDEQFF.

The V and J genes are TRBV5-4 and TRBJ2-5; the D is unclear. Germline V gene sequence: CDR1 SGHNT, CDR2 YYREEE (reference sequence). Between the trimmed V and J ends, which lost 0 bases and 1 base, there was a span of 7 bases. The CDR3 totals 14 residues. CDR3 nucleotide sequence: TGTGCCAGCAGCTTGGTGGCCTCCCAAGAGACCCAGTACTTC. Amino acid sequence: CASSLVASQETQYF.

The chain couples TRBV7-3 to TRBJ2-3, with a tentative D call TRBD1 (6 bases). This CDR3 spans 16 amino acids. Germline assignment: CDR1 SGHTA and CDR2 FQGTGA. V shed 5 bases and J shed 6 bases, with 21 bases lying between them. This CDR3 is CASSPSRGSPLDTQYF. The CDR3 nucleotides read TGTGCCAGCAGCCCAAGCAGGGGAAGCCCCTTGGATACGCAGTATTTT.

The CDR3 here is CASSPRTSGYEKLFF. CDR3 DNA: TGTGCCAGCAGTCCTCGGACATCAGGATACGAAAAACTGTTTTTT. This sequence joins TRBV27 and TRBJ1-4; D possibly corresponds to TRBD1 (5 bases). CDR1 and CDR2 (germline): MNHEY, SMNVEV (reference sequence). V was trimmed by 5 bases and J by 8 bases, leaving 18 bases between them. There are 15 residues in the CDR3.

This clone was found once. V is TRBV5-8 and J is TRBJ2-7; 7 bases are shared with TRBD1. V shed 4 bases, J shed 3 bases, and the junction held 1 base outside the gene matches. The germline V gene encodes CDR1 SGHTS and CDR2 YDEGEE. CDR3 length: 12 amino acids. CDR3 sequence: CASSGDSYEQYF. DNA of the CDR3: TGTGCCAGCAGCGGGGACAGCTACGAGCAGTACTTC.

This clone was counted a few times. The chain is built from TRBV15 and TRBJ1-5; the D gene is possibly TRBD1 (5 bases). Trimming pared 0 bases from V and 3 bases from J, leaving 12 bases between. Germline V gene sequence: CDR1 LNHNV, CDR2 YYDKDF (reference sequence). CDR3 length equals 16 residues. The CDR3 sequence: CATSREAGQYNQPQHF. The CDR3 DNA is TGTGCCACCAGCAGAGAAGCGGGGCAGTACAATCAGCCCCAGCATTTT.

V usage is TRBV2 and J usage is TRBJ1-2; 9 bases line up with TRBD1. This CDR3 has 13 residues. The germline V gene has CDR1 SNHLY and CDR2 FYNNEI. The trim removed 7 bases at V and 7 bases at J, leaving 7 bases unmatched. The DNA for the CDR3 is TGTGCCAGCACCCTTAGGACAGGGGTTGGCTACACCTTC. It specifies CASTLRTGVGYTF.

This sequence joins TRBV6-5 and TRBJ2-7; a weak D match, TRBD2 (5 bases). The CDR3 has 11 residues. Trimming removed 5 bases at V and 6 bases at J, with 8 bases between. Germline V gives CDR1 MNHEY, CDR2 SVGAGI. CDR3 residues: CASSREREQYF. The DNA for the CDR3 is TGTGCCAGCAGTAGGGAGCGCGAGCAGTACTTC.

The V and J genes are TRBV5-4 and TRBJ1-2; no clear D gene. CDR1 SGHNT and CDR2 YYREEE come from the germline V gene (reference sequence). CDR3 length: 14 amino acids. V was trimmed by 0 bases and J by 2 bases, leaving 8 bases between them. CDR3 region: CASSLGRLNYGYTF. The CDR3 bases are TGTGCCAGCAGCTTGGGCAGGTTGAACTATGGCTACACCTTC.

The gene calls are TRBV6-5 and TRBJ2-7; weak D call: TRBD1 (6 bases). V lost 6 bases to trimming and J lost 2 bases, with 14 bases between them. Germline lookup yields CDR1 MNHEY and CDR2 SVGAGI. The CDR3 totals 14 residues. The CDR3 is CASSRDTFTYEQYF. The DNA for the CDR3 is TGTGCCAGCAGCCGGGACACCTTCACCTACGAGCAGTACTTC.

For the CDR3, the DNA is TGTGCCAGCAGCTTGGGTAGCGGGGTGGACAATGAGCAGTTCTTC. Translated, it gives CASSLGSGVDNEQFF. This sequence joins TRBV7-2 and TRBJ2-1, with TRBD2 identical over 8 bases. CDR1 and CDR2 (germline): SGHTA, FQGNSA. CDR3 size: 15 residues. Unmatched junction bases numbered 6, after V lost 3 bases and J lost 5 bases.

This clone was observed a few times. The gene calls are TRBV6-5 and TRBJ1-5; D is ambiguous. Germline CDR1 is MNHEY and CDR2 is SVGAGI. The CDR3 has 12 residues. The V gene lost 7 bases and the J gene lost 3 bases, with 7 bases spanning the gap. Here the CDR3 reads CASNTNNQPQHF. Here the CDR3 DNA reads TGTGCCAGCAACACGAACAATCAGCCCCAGCATTTT.

The gene calls are TRBV5-6 and TRBJ2-1; D uncertain. V gave up 0 bases and J gave up 8 bases, with 6 bases separating them. CDR3 size: 12 residues. Per germline, CDR1 SGHDT and CDR2 YYEEEE. CDR3 nucleotides: TGTGCCAGCAGCTTGGTTGAGGATGAGCAGTTCTTC. Residues: CASSLVEDEQFF.

The genes are TRBV30 and TRBJ2-7, with D tentatively TRBD1 (6 bases). This CDR3 has 13 residues. Per the germline V gene, CDR1 is GTSNPN and CDR2 is SVGIG (reference sequence). The V end was cut by 1 base, the J end by 7 bases, with 14 bases between. Here the CDR3 DNA reads TGTGCCTGGAGTGAACAGGGCCCCGGTGAGCAGTACTTC. This codes for CAWSEQGPGEQYF.

This chain links TRBV11-2 with TRBJ1-1; possibly TRBD1 for D (6 bases). The germline CDR1 and CDR2 sequences are SGHAT and FQNNGV. The CDR3 runs to 14 residues. Trimming cost V 5 bases and J 11 bases, with 21 bases left between them. In DNA form, the CDR3 reads TGTGCCAGCAGCCCCGAACCAGGGGCGCCAAGGGCTTTCTTT. Translation gives CASSPEPGAPRAFF.

This clone has only one observation. The chain uses TRBV28 and TRBJ1-5; 9 bases are a match to TRBD1. Per the germline V gene, CDR1 is MDHEN and CDR2 is SYDVKM. V shed 7 bases, J shed 2 bases, and the junction held 9 bases outside the gene matches. The CDR3 runs to 16 residues. The CDR3 DNA is TGTGCCAGCACCCCGCCCACAGGGGGCGGCAATCAGCCCCAGCATTTT. Translation: CASTPPTGGGNQPQHF.

The gene calls are TRBV5-1 and TRBJ2-7, with D uncertain. With 3 bases removed from V and 6 bases from J, the gap between germline ends came to 13 bases. This CDR3 region has 13 residues. Germline V CDR1 and CDR2: SGHRS, YFSETQ. The CDR3 DNA reads as TGCGCCAGCAGCTCGGCCTCGGGTGGCGAGCAGTACTTC. Residues: CASSSASGGEQYF.

The rearrangement uses TRBV6-4 and TRBJ2-3; unclear D gene. The CDR3 contains 13 residues. V was pared by 5 bases and J by 4 bases, with 10 bases between. Germline-derived CDR1 and CDR2 are MRHNA and SNTAGT. The CDR3 is CASSNSWADTQYF. In DNA form, the CDR3 reads TGTGCCAGCAGTAACAGCTGGGCAGATACGCAGTATTTT.

V is TRBV19 and J is TRBJ1-6; D gene unclear. This CDR3 comprises 15 residues. Germline V lookup: CDR1 LNHDA, CDR2 SQIVND (reference sequence). V gave up 6 bases and J gave up 3 bases, with 12 bases separating them. The CDR3 sequence: CASSEGGNYNSPLHF. Here the CDR3 DNA reads TGTGCCAGTAGCGAGGGCGGCAACTATAATTCACCCCTCCACTTT.

V gene TRBV5-1 combines with J gene TRBJ2-1; 11 positions match TRBD1. Germline values: CDR1 SGHRS, CDR2 YFSETQ. This CDR3 is built from 16 residues. V dropped 3 bases and J dropped 7; count of bases not matched to a gene: 9. CDR3 sequence reads: CASSSRTGGRTNEQFF. The CDR3 DNA sequence: TGCGCCAGCAGCTCAAGGACAGGGGGCCGTACAAATGAGCAGTTCTTC.